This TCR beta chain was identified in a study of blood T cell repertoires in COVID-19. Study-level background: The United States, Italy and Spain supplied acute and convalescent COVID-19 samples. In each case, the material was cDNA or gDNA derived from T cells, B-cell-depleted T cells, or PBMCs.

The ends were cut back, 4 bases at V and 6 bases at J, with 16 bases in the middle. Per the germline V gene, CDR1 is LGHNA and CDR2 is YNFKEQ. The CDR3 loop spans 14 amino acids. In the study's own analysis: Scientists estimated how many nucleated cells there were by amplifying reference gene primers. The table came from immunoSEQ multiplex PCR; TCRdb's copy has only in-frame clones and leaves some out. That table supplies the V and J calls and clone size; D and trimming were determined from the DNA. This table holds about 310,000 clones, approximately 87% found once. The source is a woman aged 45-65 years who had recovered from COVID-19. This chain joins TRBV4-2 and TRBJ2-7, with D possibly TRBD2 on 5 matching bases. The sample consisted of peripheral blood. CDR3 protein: CASSLIASSSEQYF. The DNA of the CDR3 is TGTGCCAGCAGCCTGATAGCGAGTAGTAGCGAGCAGTACTTC.